The source of this TCR beta chain is a study of lymphopenia after photon versus proton radiotherapy. Some clones are missing from TCRdb's copy, which holds only in-frame ones; the method was immunoSEQ multiplex PCR. This table holds about 160,000 clones, 80% to 90% found once. CDR1 MNHEY and CDR2 SMNVEV come from the germline V gene (reference sequence). V was cut by 3 bases and J by 6 bases, with 11 bases left in between. This CDR3 comprises 13 residues. Study observations and caveats: After the lymphocyte nadir, photon-treated repertoires showed oligoclonal expansion, especially of CD8+ Temra cells. Relative stability marked proton patients; photon patients lost diversity and naive cells. Better survival with proton therapy was suggested as possible, not demonstrated.

As regards this clone: Antigen specificity is unknown.

The specimen comprised peripheral blood, sampled from a patient treated with photon-based radiotherapy. This TCR derives from a man aged 45 to 65 with gastric cancer. The chain is built from TRBV27 and TRBJ1-1; perhaps TRBD1 as D (5 bases). In DNA form, the CDR3 reads TGTGCCAGCAGTTTTCAGGGAGGTCCTGAAGCTTTCTTT. This gives the protein CASSFQGGPEAFF.